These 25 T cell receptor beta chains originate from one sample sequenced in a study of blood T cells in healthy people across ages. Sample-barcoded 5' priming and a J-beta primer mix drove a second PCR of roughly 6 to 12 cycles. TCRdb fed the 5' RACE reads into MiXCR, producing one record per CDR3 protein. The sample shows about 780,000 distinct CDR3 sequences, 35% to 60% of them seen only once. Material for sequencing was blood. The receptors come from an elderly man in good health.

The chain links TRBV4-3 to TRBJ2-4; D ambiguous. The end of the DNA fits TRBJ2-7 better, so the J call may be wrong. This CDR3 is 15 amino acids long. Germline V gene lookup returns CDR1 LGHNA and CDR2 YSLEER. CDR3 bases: TGCGCCAGCAGCCTCGAAGGGAACCGTCCCTCCGAGCAGTACTTC. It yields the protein CASSLEGNRPSEQYF.

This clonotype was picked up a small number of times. The CDR3 loop reads CSARPATSGKQETQYF. Written as DNA, the CDR3 is TGCAGTGCTAGACCCGCGACTAGCGGAAAACAAGAGACCCAGTACTTC. The chain joins TRBV20-1 to TRBJ2-5; 9 positions agree with TRBD2. This CDR3 spans 16 amino acids. Per germline, CDR1 DFQATT and CDR2 SNEGSKA (reference sequence). J lost 2 bases, V lost 2 bases, and 9 bases had no gene match.

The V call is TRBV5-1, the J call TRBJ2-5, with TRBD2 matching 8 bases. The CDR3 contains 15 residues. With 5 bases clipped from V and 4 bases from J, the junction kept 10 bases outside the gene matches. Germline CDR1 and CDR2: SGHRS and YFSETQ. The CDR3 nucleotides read TGCGCCAGCAGTCCGATAGCGGGATTGGGAGAGACCCAGTACTTC. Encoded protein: CASSPIAGLGETQYF.

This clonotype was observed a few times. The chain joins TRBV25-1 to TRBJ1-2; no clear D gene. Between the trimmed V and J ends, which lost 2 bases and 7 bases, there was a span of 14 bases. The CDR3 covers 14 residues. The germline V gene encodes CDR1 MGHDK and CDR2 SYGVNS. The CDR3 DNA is TGTGCCAGCAGTGAACCCCTTGGGTTTGGTGGCTACACCTTC. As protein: CASSEPLGFGGYTF.

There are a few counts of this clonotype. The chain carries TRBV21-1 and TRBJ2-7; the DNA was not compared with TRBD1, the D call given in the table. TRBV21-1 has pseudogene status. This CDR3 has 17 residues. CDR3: CASSSQQRQGWFREQYF. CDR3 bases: TGTGCCAGCAGCTCTCAACAACGACAGGGGTGGTTTAGGGAGCAGTACTTC.

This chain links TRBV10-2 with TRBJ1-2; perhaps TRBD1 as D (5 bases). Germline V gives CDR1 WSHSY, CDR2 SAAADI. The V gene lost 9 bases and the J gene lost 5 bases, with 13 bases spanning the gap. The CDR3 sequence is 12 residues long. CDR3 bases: TGCGCCAGTCAAGGGGTGGAGTATGGCTACACCTTC. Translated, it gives CASQGVEYGYTF.

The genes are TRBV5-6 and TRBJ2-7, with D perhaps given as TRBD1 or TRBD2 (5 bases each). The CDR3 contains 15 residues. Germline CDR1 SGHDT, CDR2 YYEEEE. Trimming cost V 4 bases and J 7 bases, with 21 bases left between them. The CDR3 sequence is CASSPGRAGNNEQYF. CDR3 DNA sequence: TGTGCCAGCAGCCCGGGACGAGCCGGGAACAATGAGCAGTACTTC.

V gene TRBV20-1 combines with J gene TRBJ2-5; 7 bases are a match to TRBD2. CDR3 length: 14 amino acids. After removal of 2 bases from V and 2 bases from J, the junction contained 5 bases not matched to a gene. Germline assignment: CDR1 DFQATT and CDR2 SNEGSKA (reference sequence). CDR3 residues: CSARKREVQETQYF. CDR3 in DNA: TGCAGTGCTAGAAAGCGGGAAGTTCAAGAGACCCAGTACTTC.

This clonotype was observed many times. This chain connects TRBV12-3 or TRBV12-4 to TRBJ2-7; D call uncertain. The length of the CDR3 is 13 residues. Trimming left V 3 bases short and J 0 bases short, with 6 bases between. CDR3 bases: TGTGCCAGCAGTTTGAAGTCCTCCTACGAGCAGTACTTC. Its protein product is CASSLKSSYEQYF.

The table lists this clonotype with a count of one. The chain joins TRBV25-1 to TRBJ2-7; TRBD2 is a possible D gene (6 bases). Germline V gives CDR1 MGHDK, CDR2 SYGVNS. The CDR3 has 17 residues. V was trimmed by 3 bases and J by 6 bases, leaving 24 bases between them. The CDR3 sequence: CASSEATVRGINCEQYF. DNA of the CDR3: TGTGCCAGCAGTGAGGCAACGGTCCGGGGGATAAACTGCGAGCAGTACTTC.

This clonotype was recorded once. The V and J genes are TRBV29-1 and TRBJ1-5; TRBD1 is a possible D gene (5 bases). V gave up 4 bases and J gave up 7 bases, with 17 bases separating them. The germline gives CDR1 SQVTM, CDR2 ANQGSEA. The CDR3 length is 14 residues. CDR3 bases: TGCAGCGTTGTGGCCACTAGTCCAGGGCAGCCCCAGCATTTT. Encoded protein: CSVVATSPGQPQHF.

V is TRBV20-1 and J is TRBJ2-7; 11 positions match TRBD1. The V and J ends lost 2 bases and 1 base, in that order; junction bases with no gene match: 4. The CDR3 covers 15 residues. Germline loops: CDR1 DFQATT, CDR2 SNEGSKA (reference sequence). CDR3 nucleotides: TGCAGTGCTAGAACAGGGACAGGGGGATCCTACGAGCAGTACTTC. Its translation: CSARTGTGGSYEQYF.

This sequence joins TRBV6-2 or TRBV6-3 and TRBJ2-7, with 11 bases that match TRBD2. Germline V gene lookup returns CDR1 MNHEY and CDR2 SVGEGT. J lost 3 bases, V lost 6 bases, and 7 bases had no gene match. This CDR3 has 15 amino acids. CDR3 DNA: TGTGCCAGCAGACCCGGGACTAGCGGCAACTACGAGCAGTACTTC. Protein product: CASRPGTSGNYEQYF.

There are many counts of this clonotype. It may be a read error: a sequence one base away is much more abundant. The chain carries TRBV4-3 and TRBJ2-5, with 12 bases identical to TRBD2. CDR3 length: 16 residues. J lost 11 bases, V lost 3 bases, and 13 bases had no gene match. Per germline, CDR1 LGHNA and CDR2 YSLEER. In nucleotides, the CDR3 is TGCGCCAGCAGCCAGATTCTAGCGGGAGGGGTGAATGAGCAGTACTTC. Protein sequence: CASSQILAGGVNEQYF.

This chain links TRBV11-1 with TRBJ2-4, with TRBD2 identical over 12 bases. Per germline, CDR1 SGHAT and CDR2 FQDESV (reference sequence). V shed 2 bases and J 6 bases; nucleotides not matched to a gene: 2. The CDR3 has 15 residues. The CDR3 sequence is CASSLLAGGGNIQYF. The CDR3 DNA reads TGTGCCAGCAGCTTACTAGCGGGAGGGGGAAACATTCAGTACTTC.

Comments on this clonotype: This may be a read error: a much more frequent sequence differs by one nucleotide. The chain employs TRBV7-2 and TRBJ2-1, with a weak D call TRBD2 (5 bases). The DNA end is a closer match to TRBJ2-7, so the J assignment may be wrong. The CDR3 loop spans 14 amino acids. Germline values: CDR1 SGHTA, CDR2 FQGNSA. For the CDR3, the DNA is TGTGCCAGCAGCTTAGGACCTAGCCACAATGAGCAGTACTTC. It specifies CASSLGPSHNEQYF.

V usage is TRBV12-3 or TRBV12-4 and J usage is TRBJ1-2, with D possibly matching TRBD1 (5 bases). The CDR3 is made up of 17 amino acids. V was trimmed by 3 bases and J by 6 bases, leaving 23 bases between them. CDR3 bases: TGTGCCAGCAGTTTGGGGACCCGAGCACACTTTAGGGATGGCTACACCTTC. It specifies CASSLGTRAHFRDGYTF.

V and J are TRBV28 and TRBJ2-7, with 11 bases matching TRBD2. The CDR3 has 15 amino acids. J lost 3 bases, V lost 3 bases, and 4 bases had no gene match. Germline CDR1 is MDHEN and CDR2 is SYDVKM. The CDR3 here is CASSFSTSGSYEQYF. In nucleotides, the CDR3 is TGTGCCAGCAGTTTCTCAACTAGCGGGAGCTACGAGCAGTACTTC.

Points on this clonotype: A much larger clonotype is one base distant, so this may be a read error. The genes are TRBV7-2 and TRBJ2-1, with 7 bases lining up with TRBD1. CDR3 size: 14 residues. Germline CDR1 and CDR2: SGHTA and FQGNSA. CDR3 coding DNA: TGTGCCAGCAGCCTCTCGACAGGGAACAATGTGCAGTTCTTC. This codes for CASSLSTGNNVQFF.

CDR3 protein: CASSPTLAKNIQYF. CDR3 bases: TGTGCCAGCAGCCCAACTTTAGCCAAAAACATTCAGTACTTC. The chain joins TRBV5-6 to TRBJ2-4; D unresolved. V was trimmed by 4 bases and J by 0 bases, leaving 8 bases between them. Germline V gene sequence: CDR1 SGHDT, CDR2 YYEEEE. The CDR3 consists of 14 residues.

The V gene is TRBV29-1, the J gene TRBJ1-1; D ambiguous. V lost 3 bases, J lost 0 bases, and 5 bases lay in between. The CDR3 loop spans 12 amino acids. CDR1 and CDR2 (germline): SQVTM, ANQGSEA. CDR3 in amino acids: CSVDRLNTEAFF. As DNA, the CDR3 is TGCAGCGTTGATAGATTGAACACTGAAGCTTTCTTT.

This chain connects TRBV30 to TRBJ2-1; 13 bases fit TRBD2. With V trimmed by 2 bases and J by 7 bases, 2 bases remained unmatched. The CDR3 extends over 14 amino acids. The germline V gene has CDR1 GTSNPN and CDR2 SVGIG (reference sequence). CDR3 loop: CAWSRGLAGNEQFF. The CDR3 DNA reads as TGTGCCTGGAGTAGGGGACTAGCGGGAAATGAGCAGTTCTTC.

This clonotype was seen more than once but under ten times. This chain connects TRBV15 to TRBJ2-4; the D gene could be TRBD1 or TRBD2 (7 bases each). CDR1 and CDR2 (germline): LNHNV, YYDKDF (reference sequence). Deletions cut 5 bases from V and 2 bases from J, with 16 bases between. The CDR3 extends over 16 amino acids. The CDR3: CATSLQGEGSKNIQYF. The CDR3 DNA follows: TGTGCCACCAGCCTTCAGGGGGAGGGCTCCAAAAACATTCAGTACTTC.

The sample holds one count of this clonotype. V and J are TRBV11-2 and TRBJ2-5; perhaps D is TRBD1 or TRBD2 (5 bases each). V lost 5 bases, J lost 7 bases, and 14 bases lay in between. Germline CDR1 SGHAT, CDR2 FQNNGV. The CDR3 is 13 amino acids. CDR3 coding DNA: TGTGCCAGCAGCCCCAGGGTACTAGGGACCCAGTACTTC. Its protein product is CASSPRVLGTQYF.

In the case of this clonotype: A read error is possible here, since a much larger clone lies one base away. CDR3 coding DNA: TGTGCCAGCAATTTGTTAGCAGATACGCAGTATTTT. It encodes CASNLLADTQYF. J is TRBJ2-3 and V is TRBV12-3 or TRBV12-4; D uncertain. The CDR3 totals 12 residues. V shed 7 bases and J shed 4 bases, with 9 bases lying between them.